This is a list of T cell receptor beta chains from one sample in a study of graft-versus-host responses after intestinal transplantation. Only in-frame clones appear in the TCRdb table, and some are missing; sequencing was by immunoSEQ multiplex PCR. This sample has about 39,000 clones, with about 95% found just once. Which antigens these TCRs recognize remains unknown. This specimen was unstimulated CD8+ T cells sorted from spleen or lymph node cells, taken before transplant. The receptors originated from a human donor who was the organ donor for an intestinal transplant. The CDR3 runs from the conserved cysteine through the conserved F or W.

CASKLGGLYEQYF	TRBJ2-7	TRBV11-3
CASSLTAGLYEQYF	TRBJ2-7	TRBV27
CASTQDNYGYTF	TRBJ1-2	TRBV19
CSETDGPYGYTF	TRBJ1-2	TRBV29-1
CSGHGGRSYNEQFF	TRBJ2-1	TRBV29-1
CASSQSLPAYEQYF	TRBJ2-7	TRBV4-3
CASSQEWELANYGYTF	TRBJ1-2	TRBV4-3
CASSPRTGSAFF	TRBJ1-1	TRBV9
CASSYHPNYGYTF	TRBJ1-2	TRBV6-5
CATAQVAGGHYEQYF	TRBJ2-7	TRBV7-2
CASSRPGGGVEAFF	TRBJ1-1	TRBV5-4
CASSLGDGTGNEQFF	TRBJ2-1	TRBV7-9
CAISEDTNTGELFF	TRBJ2-2	TRBV10-3
CAWSTGANTEAFF	TRBJ1-1	TRBV30
CASTKGGYEQYF	TRBJ2-7	TRBV6-6
CASSYGADYGYTF	TRBJ1-2	TRBV6-5
CASSQDSGGTYNEQFF	TRBJ2-1	TRBV4-3
CASSLARNEQFF	TRBJ2-1	TRBV13
CASSIPSGGTSNEQFF	TRBJ2-1	TRBV5-1
CASSLSRRFEQFF	TRBJ2-1	TRBV27
CASSRWGGDTDTQYF	TRBJ2-3	TRBV27
CASRAGLEAFF	TRBJ1-1	TRBV6-5
CASSLGSGGAYNEQFF	TRBJ2-1	TRBV13